Shown below are 22 T cell receptor beta chains from a single sample sequenced in a study of shared clonotypes between healthy human individuals. Here immunoSEQ multiplex PCR was the method, and the copy in TCRdb shows in-frame clones only, minus some. Here the sample spans about 2.4 million clones, over 85% being singletons. The sequencing sample was made of naive CD4+ T cells sorted from blood. Noted subset: CD45RA+ positively selected. These TCRs come from a man aged 18 to 29 in good health.

This CDR3 is CASSPLGAVYNSPLHF. The CDR3 nucleotides are TGTGCCAGCAGTCCGCTGGGGGCGGTCTATAATTCACCCCTCCACTTT. This sequence joins TRBV27 and TRBJ1-6; a weak D match, TRBD1 (6 bases). Per germline, CDR1 MNHEY and CDR2 SMNVEV (reference sequence). The V end was cut by 5 bases, the J end by 3 bases, with 14 bases between. The CDR3 contains 16 residues.

V is TRBV27 and J is TRBJ2-2; unclear D gene. Germline V lookup: CDR1 MNHEY, CDR2 SMNVEV (reference sequence). Between the trimmed V and J ends, which lost 2 bases and 7 bases, there was a span of 5 bases. CDR3 length: 12 residues. CDR3 amino acids: CASSLRLGELFF. In DNA form, the CDR3 reads TGTGCCAGCAGTTTACGGCTCGGGGAGCTGTTTTTT.

With respect to this clone: This sample also contains other DNA sequences that code for the same CDR3. The chain employs TRBV30 and TRBJ2-7; TRBD1 matches 7 bases. CDR1 and CDR2 (germline): GTSNPN, SVGIG (reference sequence). V was pared by 3 bases and J by 1 base, with 3 bases of the junction left unmatched. The length of the CDR3 is 13 residues. The CDR3 spells CAWSKQGSYEQYF. CDR3 bases: TGTGCCTGGAGCAAACAGGGGTCCTACGAGCAGTACTTC.

This rearrangement joins TRBV4-2 to TRBJ2-2; a possible D gene is TRBD1 (6 bases). This CDR3 region has 17 residues. Germline-derived CDR1 and CDR2 are LGHNA and YNFKEQ. V shed 0 bases and J shed 0 bases, with 11 bases lying between them. The CDR3 DNA is TGTGCCAGCAGCCAAGACCGGGACACCGCGAACACCGGGGAGCTGTTTTTT. Its protein is CASSQDRDTANTGELFF.

This clone has only a few counts. J is TRBJ1-5 and V is TRBV30; the D gene is possibly TRBD1 (6 bases). Trimming took 3 bases from V and 0 from J, leaving 9 bases between them. CDR1 is GTSNPN and CDR2 is SVGIG in the germline V gene (reference sequence). The CDR3 spans 14 residues. The CDR3 region is CAWRQGHSNQPQHF. The CDR3 region has the DNA TGTGCCTGGAGACAGGGTCATAGCAATCAGCCCCAGCATTTT.

This chain links TRBV6-5 with TRBJ1-2; the D is unclear. Trimming took 2 bases from V and 4 from J, leaving 14 bases between them. Germline loops: CDR1 MNHEY, CDR2 SVGAGI. The length of the CDR3 is 15 residues. The CDR3: CASSYGRYQLYGYTF. Here the CDR3 DNA reads TGTGCCAGCAGTTACGGGCGGTATCAGCTCTATGGCTACACCTTC.

The chain carries TRBV19 and TRBJ2-7; maybe TRBD2 (5 bases). The ends were cut back, 5 bases at V and 9 bases at J, with 26 bases in the middle. The CDR3 runs 16 residues. Germline values: CDR1 LNHDA, CDR2 SQIVND (reference sequence). The CDR3 bases are TGTGCCAGTAGTGTCAATTTAGCGTTACCCCCTCGGGGGCAGTACTTC. Residues: CASSVNLALPPRGQYF.

The rearrangement links TRBV20-1 to TRBJ2-7; 7 bases match TRBD1. V shed 6 bases and J 6 bases; nucleotides not matched to a gene: 5. The CDR3 has 11 amino acids. The germline CDR1 and CDR2 sequences are DFQATT and SNEGSKA (reference sequence). CDR3 protein: CSATTGLEQYF. Here the CDR3 DNA reads TGCAGTGCCACGACAGGGCTCGAGCAGTACTTC.

The rearrangement uses TRBV30 and TRBJ2-7; D remains ambiguous. The CDR3 totals 14 residues. Trimming removed 0 bases from V and 1 base from J, with 10 bases in between. Germline CDR1 GTSNPN, CDR2 SVGIG (reference sequence). CDR3: CAWSVRRISYEQYF. The DNA of the CDR3 is TGTGCCTGGAGTGTACGCCGGATATCCTACGAGCAGTACTTC.

V gene TRBV18 combines with J gene TRBJ1-1; no clear D gene. V lost 1 base and J 1 base, leaving 7 bases between the germline ends. This CDR3 contains 14 residues. Per germline, CDR1 KGHSH and CDR2 LQKENI. CDR3 sequence reads: CASSPQNANTEAFF. The CDR3 nucleotides read TGTGCCAGCTCACCACAAAACGCGAACACTGAAGCTTTCTTT.

As concerns this clone: The sample has other DNA sequences that encode this CDR3 too. This chain joins TRBV18 and TRBJ2-7, with 9 bases fitting TRBD1. Germline-derived CDR1 and CDR2 are KGHSH and LQKENI. V was pared by 3 bases and J by 4 bases, with 4 bases of the junction left unmatched. This CDR3 has 14 residues. CDR3 coding DNA: TGTGCCAGCTCACCGGGACAGGGACTATACGAGCAGTACTTC. Translation: CASSPGQGLYEQYF. Full variable domain (remainder filled in from reference TRBV18 and TRBJ2-7): NAGVMQNPRHLVRRRGQEARLRCSPMKGHSHVYWYRQLPEEGLKFMVYLQKENIIDESGMPKERFSAEFPKEGPSILRIQQVVRGDSAAYFCASSPGQGLYEQYFGPGTRLTVT.

The chain has TRBV2 and TRBJ2-3; D unclear. CDR3 length: 12 residues. Germline V gene data show CDR1 as SNHLY and CDR2 as FYNNEI. With 5 bases removed from V and 7 bases from J, the gap between germline ends came to 10 bases. CDR3 sequence reads: CASSQGINTQYF. The CDR3 DNA reads TGTGCCAGCAGTCAAGGGATCAATACGCAGTATTTT.

This clone showed up just once. This rearrangement joins TRBV5-6 to TRBJ1-1; tentatively, D is TRBD1 (6 bases). The CDR3 extends over 16 amino acids. CDR1 and CDR2 (germline): SGHDT, YYEEEE. V dropped 2 bases and J dropped 1 base, with 15 bases sitting between them. In DNA form, the CDR3 reads TGTGCCAGCAGCTTTCGGACAGTTGATGCGAACACTGAAGCTTTCTTT. Its translation: CASSFRTVDANTEAFF.

This chain joins TRBV5-1 and TRBJ2-3, with 11 positions matching TRBD2. Germline CDR1 reads SGHRS; CDR2 reads YFSETQ. Trimming took 4 bases from V and 2 from J; bases not matched to a gene: 3. The CDR3 runs 15 residues. The DNA for the CDR3 is TGCGCCAGCAGCCATAGCGGGGGGGACACAGATACGCAGTATTTT. It codes for CASSHSGGDTDTQYF.

The rearrangement links TRBV19 to TRBJ1-5; D unresolved. V gave up 2 bases and J gave up 5 bases, with 10 bases separating them. This CDR3 has 14 amino acids. Germline V CDR1 and CDR2: LNHDA, SQIVND (reference sequence). CDR3: CASSIPGFYQPQHF. The CDR3 DNA reads as TGTGCCAGTAGTATACCAGGATTCTATCAGCCCCAGCATTTT.

In DNA form, the CDR3 reads TGTGCCTCTTCCGGGACAGGGGACGAGCAGTACTTC. Its translation: CASSGTGDEQYF. The gene calls are TRBV30 and TRBJ2-7; 10 bases are a match to TRBD1. J was trimmed by 5 bases and V by 7 bases; bases with no gene match: 5. The CDR3 totals 12 residues. The V gene's germline CDR1 is GTSNPN and CDR2 SVGIG (reference sequence). Full variable domain (missing parts from reference TRBV30 and TRBJ2-7): SQTIHQWPATLVQPVGSPLSLECTVEGTSNPNLYWYRQAAGRGLQLLFYSVGIGQISSEVPQNLSASRPQDRQFILSSKKLLLSDSGFYLCASSGTGDEQYFGPGTRLTVT.

A word on this clone: The same CDR3 is also encoded by other DNA sequences in this sample. The chain couples TRBV9 to TRBJ2-5; 10 bases map to TRBD2. The CDR3 loop spans 14 amino acids. V was pared by 5 bases and J by 1 base, with 2 bases of the junction left unmatched. CDR1 is SGDLS and CDR2 is YYNGEE in the germline V gene. For the CDR3, the DNA is TGTGCCAGCAGTCGACTAGCGGGCCAAGAGACCCAGTACTTC. The encoded protein is CASSRLAGQETQYF.

The V call is TRBV6-5, the J call TRBJ1-3, with TRBD1 identical over 10 bases. There are 13 residues in the CDR3. CDR1 is MNHEY, CDR2 SVGAGI, per germline. V shed 8 bases, J shed 3 bases, and the junction held 1 base outside the gene matches. For the CDR3, the DNA is TGTGCCAGCGGACAGGGGGTTGGAAACACCATATATTTT. Translation gives CASGQGVGNTIYF.

The V gene is TRBV5-1, the J gene TRBJ2-7, with 12 bases matching TRBD2. V was pared by 4 bases and J by 6 bases, with 8 bases of the junction left unmatched. This CDR3 contains 15 residues. Germline values: CDR1 SGHRS, CDR2 YFSETQ. The CDR3 loop is CASSVSGTSGSEQYF. The CDR3 DNA reads as TGCGCCAGCAGCGTCTCCGGGACTAGCGGGTCCGAGCAGTACTTC.

This rearrangement joins TRBV28 to TRBJ1-2; 9 bases align to TRBD1. V trimming: 3 bases; J trimming: 3 bases; junction bases outside the gene matches: 8. The germline V gene encodes CDR1 MDHEN and CDR2 SYDVKM. The CDR3 contains 16 residues. The CDR3, as DNA: TGTGCCAGCAGTTTGGGGTCGGACAGGGGACACTATGGCTACACCTTC. Its translation is CASSLGSDRGHYGYTF.

The V gene is TRBV18, the J gene TRBJ1-1; no firm D call. Germline CDR1 and CDR2: KGHSH and LQKENI. Trimming removed 1 base from V and 5 bases from J, with 11 bases in between. CDR3 length: 14 amino acids. The CDR3 sequence: CASSPRAERTEAFF. Written as DNA, the CDR3 is TGTGCCAGCTCACCACGGGCGGAGAGAACTGAAGCTTTCTTT.

The chain recombines TRBV30 with TRBJ2-3; 9 bases agree with TRBD2. V lost 3 bases, J lost 4 bases, and 8 bases stayed unmatched. Germline assignment: CDR1 GTSNPN and CDR2 SVGIG (reference sequence). This CDR3 has 15 residues. CDR3 in DNA: TGTGCCTGGAGCTACCTGGGACTAGCCGCAGATACGCAGTATTTT. As protein: CAWSYLGLAADTQYF.